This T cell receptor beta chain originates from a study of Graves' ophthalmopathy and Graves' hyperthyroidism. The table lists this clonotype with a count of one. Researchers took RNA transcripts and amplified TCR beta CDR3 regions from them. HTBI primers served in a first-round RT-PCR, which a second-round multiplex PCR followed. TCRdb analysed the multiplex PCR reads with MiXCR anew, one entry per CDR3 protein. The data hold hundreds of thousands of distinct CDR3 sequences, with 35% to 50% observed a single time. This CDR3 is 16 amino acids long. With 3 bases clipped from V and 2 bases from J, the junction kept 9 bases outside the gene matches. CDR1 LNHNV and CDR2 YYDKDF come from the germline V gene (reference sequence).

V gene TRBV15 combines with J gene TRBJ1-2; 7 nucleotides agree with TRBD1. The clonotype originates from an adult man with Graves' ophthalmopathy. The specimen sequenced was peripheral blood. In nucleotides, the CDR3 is TGTGCCACCAGCAGCAGGGACAGACTTGTGAACTATGGCTACACCTTC. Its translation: CATSSRDRLVNYGYTF. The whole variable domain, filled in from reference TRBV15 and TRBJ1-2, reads DAMVIQNPRYQVTQFGKPVTLSCSQTLNHNVMYWYQQKSSQAPKLLFHYYDKDFNNEADTPDNFQSRRPNTSFCFLDIRSPGLGDTAMYLCATSSRDRLVNYGYTFGSGTRLTVV.